Below, 31 T cell receptor beta chains from the same sample are listed, as sequenced in a study. TCRdb ran MiXCR on the 5' RACE reads and lists one entry per CDR3 protein. Of 2,500 to 3,500 distinct CDR3 sequences listed, 6.5% to 7% are singletons. The specimen was total memory T cells from blood PBMCs. Subset meaning: transitional memory CD4+ T cells. The receptor source for this set is a female donor with HIV.

In this sample, this clonotype is medium-sized. The chain uses TRBV10-3 and TRBJ1-1; the D is unclear. This CDR3 is 16 amino acids long. Germline-derived CDR1 and CDR2 are ENHRY and SYGVKD. Trimming pared 2 bases from V and 0 bases from J, leaving 13 bases between. CDR3 loop: CAISEGSVRMNTEAFF. In nucleotides, the CDR3 is TGTGCCATCAGTGAGGGGTCGGTCCGGATGAACACTGAAGCTTTCTTT.

V is TRBV7-6 and J is TRBJ2-5; tentatively, D is TRBD2 (5 bases). The CDR3 contains 14 residues. CDR1 is SGHVS and CDR2 is FNYEAQ in the germline V gene. Trimming pared 5 bases from V and 2 bases from J, leaving 12 bases between. The CDR3 reads CASSPHGIQETQYF. The CDR3 nucleotides read TGTGCCAGCAGCCCCCACGGGATTCAAGAGACCCAGTACTTC.

This clonotype was counted a few times. The rearrangement links TRBV30 to TRBJ1-5; maybe TRBD1 (6 bases). Deletions cut 1 base from V and 4 bases from J, with 11 bases between. This CDR3 comprises 14 residues. Germline V gives CDR1 GTSNPN, CDR2 SVGIG (reference sequence). This chain's CDR3 is CAWSGGTHNQPQHF. CDR3 in DNA: TGTGCCTGGAGTGGAGGGACACATAATCAGCCCCAGCATTTT.

On this clonotype: A much bigger clone sits one base away, suggesting this may be a read error. The chain combines TRBV10-3 with TRBJ2-3, with TRBD2 identical over 7 bases. The V gene's germline CDR1 is ENHRY and CDR2 SYGVKD. This CDR3 region has 14 residues. V dropped 6 bases and J dropped 2; count of bases not matched to a gene: 5. The CDR3 reads CAIRGREDTDTQYF. The CDR3 DNA is TGTGCCATCAGGGGACGGGAGGACACAGATACGCAGTATTTT.

By proportion, this clonotype is large. V is TRBV6-2 or TRBV6-3 and J is TRBJ1-1, with D unresolved. CDR1 is MNHEY and CDR2 is SVGEGT in the germline V gene. This CDR3 is built from 15 residues. V was cut by 0 bases and J by 0 bases, with 8 bases left in between. The chain's CDR3 is CASSYSGNLNTEAFF. The CDR3, as DNA: TGTGCCAGCAGTTACTCGGGTAACCTGAACACTGAAGCTTTCTTT.

The chain has TRBV10-1 and TRBJ1-1; D unclear. V dropped 0 bases and J dropped 1 base, with 9 bases sitting between them. This CDR3 is built from 15 residues. Per the germline V gene, CDR1 is WNHNN and CDR2 is SYGVQD (reference sequence). The CDR3 sequence is CASSESRLPNTEAFF. The CDR3 nucleotides are TGCGCCAGCAGTGAGTCTAGGTTGCCGAACACTGAAGCTTTCTTT.

This clonotype was observed a few times. The V gene is TRBV12-3 or TRBV12-4, the J gene TRBJ2-2; 15 bases map to TRBD2. There are 15 residues in the CDR3. The junction had 4 bases not matched to a gene; V was cut back by 10 bases and J by 4 bases. The CDR3 sequence: CATGTSGGLTGELFF. CDR3 nucleotides: TGTGCCACCGGGACTAGCGGGGGGCTCACCGGGGAGCTGTTTTTT.

This clonotype came up a few times. The rearrangement joins TRBV12-3 or TRBV12-4 to TRBJ1-1, with D unresolved. Trimming took off 0 bases at V and 11 bases at J, with 16 bases between the two ends. The CDR3 runs 14 residues. CDR3 residues: CASSLASAGRQAFF. The CDR3 nucleotides are TGTGCCAGCAGTTTAGCATCTGCGGGCAGGCAGGCTTTCTTT.

The chain recombines TRBV6-2 or TRBV6-3 with TRBJ1-1; unclear D gene. CDR1 MNHEY and CDR2 SVGEGT come from the germline V gene. This CDR3 contains 15 residues. V was pared by 5 bases and J by 5 bases, with 18 bases between. The CDR3 DNA follows: TGTGCCAGCAGTCCCACCCCAGAAGGGCGGACTGAAGCTTTCTTT. Protein product: CASSPTPEGRTEAFF.

This clonotype has more than one count but fewer than ten. V usage is TRBV27 and J usage is TRBJ2-1, with D possibly matching TRBD1 (5 bases). CDR1 and CDR2 (germline): MNHEY, SMNVEV (reference sequence). The V end was cut by 1 base, the J end by 0 bases, with 10 bases between. The CDR3 length is 16 residues. The chain's CDR3 is CASSLWGRSSYNEQFF. DNA of the CDR3: TGTGCCAGCAGTTTATGGGGCAGGAGCTCCTACAATGAGCAGTTCTTC.

Within the sample, this clonotype is medium-sized. The chain carries TRBV15 and TRBJ1-3; a possible D gene is TRBD1 (5 bases). The V end was cut by 0 bases, the J end by 2 bases, with 8 bases between. The CDR3 loop spans 15 amino acids. Germline assignment: CDR1 LNHNV and CDR2 YYDKDF (reference sequence). CDR3 residues: CATSRDGGAGNTIYF. In nucleotides, the CDR3 is TGTGCCACCAGCAGAGATGGGGGAGCTGGAAACACCATATATTTT. Variable domain in full (rest from reference TRBV15 and TRBJ1-3): DAMVIQNPRYQVTQFGKPVTLSCSQTLNHNVMYWYQQKSSQAPKLLFHYYDKDFNNEADTPDNFQSRRPNTSFCFLDIRSPGLGDTAMYLCATSRDGGAGNTIYFGEGSWLTVV.

This clonotype showed up just a few times. J is TRBJ1-2 and V is TRBV6-2 or TRBV6-3, with a possible D match to TRBD1 (5 bases). CDR1 and CDR2 from the germline V gene are MNHEY and SVGEGT. Trimming removed 6 bases from V and 1 base from J, with 9 bases in between. The CDR3 covers 13 residues. CDR3: CASRGLINYGYTF. The CDR3 DNA is TGTGCCAGCAGGGGACTCATTAACTATGGCTACACCTTC.

The genes are TRBV15 and TRBJ1-2, with unresolved D. CDR1 and CDR2 (germline): LNHNV, YYDKDF (reference sequence). This CDR3 spans 14 amino acids. V was cut by 4 bases and J by 7 bases, with 16 bases left in between. This chain's CDR3 is CATSNRPNRGGYTF. For the CDR3, the DNA is TGTGCCACCAGCAACCGCCCAAACCGGGGTGGCTACACCTTC.

The chain has TRBV6-1 and TRBJ2-7, with unresolved D. CDR1 is MNHNS and CDR2 is SASEGT in the germline V gene. Trimming stripped 6 bases from V and 1 base from J, with 7 bases between. CDR3 length: 12 amino acids. CDR3 nucleotide sequence: TGTGCCAGCAGGTCGGATTCCTACGAGCAGTACGTC. Amino acid sequence: CASRSDSYEQYV.

The chain links TRBV3-1 to TRBJ1-2; tentatively, D is TRBD1 (6 bases). V dropped 1 base and J dropped 1 base, with 22 bases sitting between them. Germline V gene data show CDR1 as LGHDT and CDR2 as YNNKEL (reference sequence). The CDR3 has 19 residues. The CDR3 loop is CASSQGCGSGEYGNYGYTF. The CDR3 region has the DNA TGTGCCAGCAGCCAAGGGTGTGGGTCAGGGGAATATGGTAACTATGGCTACACCTTC.

This clonotype was detected only a few times. V usage is TRBV4-1 and J usage is TRBJ1-4; D unresolved. CDR3 size: 14 residues. Germline V gene data show CDR1 as MGHRA and CDR2 as YSYEKL. With 6 bases removed from V and 4 bases from J, the gap between germline ends came to 12 bases. CDR3 region: CASRLTGVNEKLFF. The CDR3 DNA reads as TGCGCCAGCAGGCTGACGGGCGTTAATGAAAAACTGTTTTTT.

In its sample, this clonotype is medium-sized (0.01 to 0.1%). The chain employs TRBV10-3 and TRBJ1-5; no clear D gene. The CDR3 loop spans 13 amino acids. CDR1 is ENHRY and CDR2 is SYGVKD in the germline V gene. V was shortened by 0 bases and J by 7 bases, with 7 bases between the two germline ends. CDR3 in amino acids: CAISESAGQPQHF. In DNA form, the CDR3 reads TGTGCCATCAGTGAGTCAGCCGGCCAGCCCCAGCATTTT.

By share, this clonotype ranks as large. The CDR3 sequence is CASSQGWDNYGYTF. The CDR3 DNA reads TGCGCCAGCAGCCAAGGGTGGGACAACTATGGCTACACCTTC. The J gene is TRBJ1-2, the V gene TRBV4-3; D possibly corresponds to TRBD1 (5 bases). Germline CDR1 LGHNA, CDR2 YSLEER. The CDR3 sequence is 14 residues long. The V gene lost 1 base and the J gene lost 2 bases, with 8 bases spanning the gap.

The V and J genes are TRBV12-3 or TRBV12-4 and TRBJ1-2, with D tentatively TRBD1 (6 bases). The CDR3 consists of 14 residues. The V and J ends lost 5 bases and 3 bases respectively, with 13 bases between them. The CDR3 sequence: CASSQGRRHYGYTF. As DNA, the CDR3 is TGTGCCAGCAGTCAGGGGCGTCGGCACTATGGCTACACCTTC.

This clonotype is medium-sized (0.01 to 0.1%) within its sample. The chain carries TRBV4-3 and TRBJ1-1, with TRBD1 matching 8 bases. Looked up from germline, CDR1 is LGHNA and CDR2 is YSLEER. V lost 2 bases to trimming and J lost 4 bases; unmatched junction nucleotides: 6. This CDR3 contains 15 residues. The CDR3 DNA is TGCGCCAGCAGCCAACCCGGGACAGGCTTCACTGAAGCTTTCTTT. Protein sequence: CASSQPGTGFTEAFF.

The genes are TRBV13 and TRBJ2-1; 7 bases are shared with TRBD2. Germline V gives CDR1 PRHDT, CDR2 FYEKMQ (reference sequence). The CDR3 is made up of 12 amino acids. Trimming at V came to 5 bases and at J to 9 bases, leaving 4 bases not matched to a gene. The CDR3 loop is CASSSLAAEQFF. In DNA form, the CDR3 reads TGTGCCAGCAGCAGTCTAGCGGCTGAGCAGTTCTTC.

This clonotype ranks as medium-sized. V is TRBV10-3 and J is TRBJ2-1; 13 bases are a match to TRBD2. This CDR3 spans 15 amino acids. Germline CDR1 reads ENHRY; CDR2 reads SYGVKD. With 10 bases clipped from V and 3 bases from J, the junction kept 6 bases outside the gene matches. The chain's CDR3 is CATGTSGVNYNEQFF. CDR3 coding DNA: TGTGCCACAGGGACTAGCGGGGTCAACTACAATGAGCAGTTCTTC.

By its share, this clonotype is medium-sized (0.01 to 0.1%). This chain connects TRBV6-1 to TRBJ1-6, with D possibly TRBD1 on 5 matching bases. Per the germline V gene, CDR1 is MNHNS and CDR2 is SASEGT. Trimming took 6 bases from V and 0 from J, leaving 15 bases between them. CDR3 length equals 17 residues. CDR3 in amino acids: CASRFWGGSSYNSPLHF. Here the CDR3 DNA reads TGTGCCAGCAGGTTCTGGGGGGGGAGCTCCTATAATTCACCCCTCCACTTT.

In its sample, this clonotype was seen a few times. This chain connects TRBV28 to TRBJ1-4, with D maybe TRBD1 (6 bases). Per the germline V gene, CDR1 is MDHEN and CDR2 is SYDVKM. The V end was cut by 3 bases, the J end by 6 bases, with 11 bases between. CDR3 length: 14 amino acids. CDR3 region: CASSLGGTHEKLFF. The DNA of the CDR3 is TGTGCCAGCAGTTTGGGAGGGACACATGAAAAACTGTTTTTT.

By its share, this clonotype is medium-sized. V and J are TRBV30 and TRBJ1-1; D remains ambiguous. CDR3 length equals 14 residues. V gave up 0 bases and J gave up 3 bases, with 11 bases separating them. Germline V gene sequence: CDR1 GTSNPN, CDR2 SVGIG (reference sequence). The CDR3 nucleotides are TGTGCCTGGAGTGTACCTCCGCGGGACACTGAAGCTTTCTTT. It is translated as CAWSVPPRDTEAFF.

By share, this clonotype ranks as medium-sized. This rearrangement joins TRBV6-4 to TRBJ1-5; no firm D call. The CDR3 spans 15 residues. Germline V gene sequence: CDR1 MRHNA, CDR2 SNTAGT. Trimming left V 5 bases short and J 8 bases short, with 19 bases between. This CDR3 reads CASSNTGHDGEPQHF. The CDR3 DNA sequence: TGTGCCAGCAGTAACACGGGCCACGACGGGGAGCCCCAGCATTTT.

The V call is TRBV7-2, the J call TRBJ1-5; weak D call: TRBD1 (5 bases). Trimming left V 2 bases short and J 3 bases short, with 20 bases between. The CDR3 is 18 amino acids. Germline V gene lookup returns CDR1 SGHTA and CDR2 FQGNSA. In nucleotides, the CDR3 is TGTGCCAGCAGCTTAAACTATGGGGGTTGGGTCGACAATCAGCCCCAGCATTTT. Translation: CASSLNYGGWVDNQPQHF. Complete variable domain (other parts from reference TRBV7-2 and TRBJ1-5): GAGVSQSPSNKVTEKGKDVELRCDPISGHTALYWYRQSLGQGLEFLIYFQGNSAPDKSGLPSDRFSAERTGGSVSTLTIQRTQQEDSAVYLCASSLNYGGWVDNQPQHFGDGTRLSIL.

By sample fraction, this clonotype is medium-sized. This chain connects TRBV10-3 to TRBJ1-1; possibly TRBD1 for D (5 bases). V lost 6 bases to trimming and J lost 11 bases, with 13 bases between them. This CDR3 comprises 11 residues. Germline V lookup: CDR1 ENHRY, CDR2 SYGVKD. The CDR3 sequence is CAIRAGSAAFF. The CDR3 DNA follows: TGTGCCATCAGGGCAGGGTCTGCGGCTTTCTTT.

V gene TRBV7-9 combines with J gene TRBJ1-2, with a weak D call TRBD1 (5 bases). The CDR3 totals 12 residues. Germline V gene data show CDR1 as SEHNR and CDR2 as FQNEAQ (reference sequence). The V end lost 1 base, the J end lost 13 bases, and 13 bases lay between the germline ends. The DNA for the CDR3 is TGTGCCAGCAGCTTAGATTTCCGCAGGGTCACCTTC. Its translation: CASSLDFRRVTF.

This clonotype was seen a handful of times. The chain is built from TRBV10-1 and TRBJ1-2; possible D gene TRBD1, 5 bases. Per germline, CDR1 WNHNN and CDR2 SYGVQD (reference sequence). The CDR3 runs 15 residues. Trimming stripped 7 bases from V and 2 bases from J, with 17 bases between. Here the CDR3 DNA reads TGCGCCAGCACCGGGGGGGGGAATCCCAACTATGGCTACACCTTC. Translating gives CASTGGGNPNYGYTF.

This clonotype is categorized as medium-sized. The chain links TRBV30 to TRBJ1-2; possibly TRBD1 for D (5 bases). Trimming left V 0 bases short and J 0 bases short, with 5 bases between. This CDR3 has 13 residues. Germline V gene data show CDR1 as GTSNPN and CDR2 as SVGIG (reference sequence). In nucleotides, the CDR3 is TGTGCCTGGAGTGTAGGGGCTAACTATGGCTACACCTTC. Translation gives CAWSVGANYGYTF.